This TCR beta chain was sequenced in a study of T cell responses to AZD1222 COVID-19 vaccine. Measured with immunoSEQ multiplex PCR; TCRdb has only the in-frame clones, and not every one. The repertoire holds roughly 120,000 clones, with approximately 90% as singletons. V was pared by 7 bases and J by 3 bases, with 12 bases between. This CDR3 is built from 14 residues. The germline V gene encodes CDR1 MDHEN and CDR2 SYDVKM. This chain uses TRBV28 with TRBJ2-2, with a possible D match to TRBD2 (6 bases). This clonotype was obtained from an adult in good health. Sequencing was performed on peripheral blood, taken on day 0 of AZD1222 vaccination. The CDR3 DNA reads TGTGCCAGCATTCGAGGGGACTACACCGGGGAGCTGTTTTTT. It codes for CASIRGDYTGELFF. Combining the CDR3 with reference TRBV28 and TRBJ2-2 gives the whole variable domain DVKVTQSSRYLVKRTGEKVFLECVQDMDHENMFWYRQDPGLGLRLIYFSYDVKMKEKGDIPEGYSVSREKKERFSLILESASTNQTSMYLCASIRGDYTGELFFGEGSRLTVL.